The 11 T cell receptor beta chains listed next were all sequenced from one sample in a study of resident and recirculating memory T cells in vitiligo. The protocol was immunoSEQ multiplex PCR, while the TCRdb copy is restricted to in-frame clones and leaves out a portion. The sample consists of 40,000 to 50,000 clones, about 93% of them appearing once. The sample comprised blood. The source is a male donor with vitiligo.

The V gene is TRBV7-2, the J gene TRBJ1-5; no definite D call. V was cut by 1 base and J by 0 bases, with 19 bases left in between. This CDR3 region has 19 residues. The V gene's germline CDR1 is SGHTA and CDR2 FQGNSA. The CDR3 sequence is CASSLGPEGGGGSNQPQHF. CDR3 nucleotides: TGTGCCAGCAGCTTAGGACCAGAGGGTGGCGGTGGTAGCAATCAGCCCCAGCATTTT.

This chain joins TRBV7-9 and TRBJ2-1; 10 bases agree with TRBD1. V shed 1 base and J 14 bases; nucleotides not matched to a gene: 5. Germline CDR1 SEHNR, CDR2 FQNEAQ (reference sequence). This CDR3 is built from 13 residues. DNA of the CDR3: TGTGCCAGCAGCTTAGAAGGGACAGGGGACGAGTTCTTC. Encoded protein: CASSLEGTGDEFF.

The V gene is TRBV6-5, the J gene TRBJ2-7; possible D gene TRBD1, 6 bases. V was pared by 6 bases and J by 3 bases, with 18 bases between. There are 15 residues in the CDR3. In germline, CDR1 is MNHEY, CDR2 SVGAGI. CDR3 nucleotides: TGTGCCAGCAGCTTCACAGGGCTTGGACGCTACGAGCAGTACTTC. Translating it yields CASSFTGLGRYEQYF.

The chain combines TRBV12-5 with TRBJ2-1, with no clear D. The CDR3 length is 13 residues. Germline CDR1 reads LGHNT; CDR2 reads FRNRAP. Between the trimmed V and J ends, which lost 0 bases and 9 bases, there was a span of 9 bases. The CDR3 spells CASGLVEVGEQFF. The CDR3 nucleotides are TGTGCTAGTGGTTTGGTTGAGGTGGGTGAGCAGTTCTTC. Combining the CDR3 with reference TRBV12-5 and TRBJ2-1 gives the whole variable domain DARVTQTPRHKVTEMGQEVTMRCQPILGHNTVFWYRQTMMQGLELLAYFRNRAPLDDSGMPKDRFSAEMPDATLATLKIQPSEPRDSAVYFCASGLVEVGEQFFGPGTRLTVL.

The chain links TRBV4-2 to TRBJ1-2, with a tentative D call TRBD1 (6 bases). V was cut by 2 bases and J by 4 bases, with 17 bases left in between. This CDR3 is built from 16 residues. Germline values: CDR1 LGHNA, CDR2 YNFKEQ. The CDR3 region is CASSQPLQGPGYGYTF. The DNA of the CDR3 is TGTGCCAGCAGCCAACCGTTACAGGGCCCCGGCTATGGCTACACCTTC.

The rearrangement joins TRBV30 to TRBJ2-2, with D possibly matching TRBD2 (5 bases). Germline lookup yields CDR1 GTSNPN and CDR2 SVGIG (reference sequence). V lost 0 bases to trimming and J lost 2 bases, with 13 bases between them. The CDR3 is 16 amino acids. The CDR3 region is CAWSVPNRGNTGELFF. CDR3 in DNA: TGTGCCTGGAGTGTACCAAATCGGGGTAACACCGGGGAGCTGTTTTTT.

The sample holds one count of this clone. The chain combines TRBV5-1 with TRBJ2-7; 8 bases agree with TRBD1. This CDR3 region has 14 residues. V lost 4 bases, J lost 9 bases, and 12 bases stayed unmatched. Germline CDR1 reads SGHRS; CDR2 reads YFSETQ. The CDR3: CASSAVLQGEVQYF. DNA of the CDR3: TGCGCCAGCAGCGCAGTACTACAGGGGGAAGTGCAGTACTTC.

The chain carries TRBV4-2 and TRBJ1-4; TRBD1 matches at 8 bases. CDR1 LGHNA and CDR2 YNFKEQ come from the germline V gene. The CDR3 loop spans 14 amino acids. J gave up 5 bases and V 1 base, and 0 bases lay outside the gene matches. The CDR3 DNA sequence: TGTGCCAGCAGCCAAGGGACAGGGAATGAAAAACTGTTTTTT. Protein product: CASSQGTGNEKLFF.

The J gene is TRBJ2-3, the V gene TRBV7-2; possibly TRBD2 for D (7 bases). CDR1 is SGHTA, CDR2 FQGNSA, per germline. V lost 0 bases and J lost 10, with 17 bases in between. The CDR3 is made up of 15 amino acids. CDR3 sequence reads: CASSLAGGSQGPQYF. DNA of the CDR3: TGTGCCAGCAGCTTAGCCGGGGGGAGCCAGGGGCCGCAGTATTTT.

The chain combines TRBV19 with TRBJ2-3; 8 bases are a match to TRBD1. The CDR3 runs to 15 residues. Germline V gene sequence: CDR1 LNHDA, CDR2 SQIVND (reference sequence). J was trimmed by 4 bases and V by 5 bases; bases with no gene match: 8. The CDR3 protein is CASSLGTGFSDTQYF. The CDR3 DNA follows: TGTGCCAGTAGTTTGGGGACAGGCTTCTCAGATACGCAGTATTTT.

The chain employs TRBV5-1 and TRBJ1-5; 7 positions agree with TRBD1. CDR1 and CDR2 from the germline V gene are SGHRS and YFSETQ. With 0 bases clipped from V and 2 bases from J, the junction kept 2 bases outside the gene matches. The CDR3 runs 15 residues. The CDR3 DNA reads TGCGCCAGCAGCTTGGAAGGACAGGGCAATCAGCCCCAGCATTTT. Protein sequence: CASSLEGQGNQPQHF.